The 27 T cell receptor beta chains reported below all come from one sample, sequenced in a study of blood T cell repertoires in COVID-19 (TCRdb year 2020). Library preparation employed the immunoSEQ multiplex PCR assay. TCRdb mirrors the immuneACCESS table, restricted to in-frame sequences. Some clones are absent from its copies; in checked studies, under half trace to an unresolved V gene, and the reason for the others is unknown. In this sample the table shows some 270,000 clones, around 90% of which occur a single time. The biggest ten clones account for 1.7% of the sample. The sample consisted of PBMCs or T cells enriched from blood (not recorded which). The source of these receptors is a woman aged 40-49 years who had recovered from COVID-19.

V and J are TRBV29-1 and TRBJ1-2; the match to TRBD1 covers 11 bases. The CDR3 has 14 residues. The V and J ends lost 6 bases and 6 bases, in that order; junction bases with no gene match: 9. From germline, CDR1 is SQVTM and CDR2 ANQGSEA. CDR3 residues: CSVGRTGGIDGYTF. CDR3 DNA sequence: TGCAGCGTGGGGAGGACAGGGGGCATCGATGGCTACACCTTC.

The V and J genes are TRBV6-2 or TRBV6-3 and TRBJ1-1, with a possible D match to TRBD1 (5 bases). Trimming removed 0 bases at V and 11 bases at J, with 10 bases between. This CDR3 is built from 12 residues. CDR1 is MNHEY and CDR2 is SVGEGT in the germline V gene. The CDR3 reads CASSYSWGGAFF. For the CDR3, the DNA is TGTGCCAGCAGTTACTCGTGGGGCGGCGCTTTCTTT.

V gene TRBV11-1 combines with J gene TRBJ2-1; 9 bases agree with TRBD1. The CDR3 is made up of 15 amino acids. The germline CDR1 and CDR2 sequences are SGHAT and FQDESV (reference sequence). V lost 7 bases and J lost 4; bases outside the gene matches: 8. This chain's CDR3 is CASIEGTGPYNEQFF. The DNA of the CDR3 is TGTGCCAGCATAGAAGGGACAGGGCCTTACAATGAGCAGTTCTTC.

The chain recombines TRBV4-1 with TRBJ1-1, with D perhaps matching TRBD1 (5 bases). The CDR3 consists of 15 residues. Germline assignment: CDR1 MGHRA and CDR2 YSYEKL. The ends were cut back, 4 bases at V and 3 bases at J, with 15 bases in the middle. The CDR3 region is CASSPSPREDTEAFF. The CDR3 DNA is TGCGCCAGCAGCCCCTCCCCCAGGGAAGACACTGAAGCTTTCTTT.

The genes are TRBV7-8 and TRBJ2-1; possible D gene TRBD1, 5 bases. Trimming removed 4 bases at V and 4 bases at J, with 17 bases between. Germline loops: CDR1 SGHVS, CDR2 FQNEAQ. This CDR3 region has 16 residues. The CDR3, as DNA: TGTGCCAGCAGCTACTCCACAGGCGTTTCTTACAATGAGCAGTTCTTC. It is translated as CASSYSTGVSYNEQFF.

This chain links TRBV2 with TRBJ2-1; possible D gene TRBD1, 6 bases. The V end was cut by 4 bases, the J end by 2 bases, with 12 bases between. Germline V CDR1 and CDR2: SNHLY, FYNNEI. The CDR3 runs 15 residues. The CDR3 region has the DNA TGTGCCAGCAGTGTATTGGGACAACCCTACAATGAGCAGTTCTTC. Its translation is CASSVLGQPYNEQFF.

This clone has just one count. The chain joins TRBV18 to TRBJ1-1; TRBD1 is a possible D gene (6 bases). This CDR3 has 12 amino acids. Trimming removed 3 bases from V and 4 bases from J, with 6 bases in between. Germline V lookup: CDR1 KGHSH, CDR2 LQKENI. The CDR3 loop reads CASSPDSTEAFF. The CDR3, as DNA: TGTGCCAGCTCACCGGACAGCACTGAAGCTTTCTTT.

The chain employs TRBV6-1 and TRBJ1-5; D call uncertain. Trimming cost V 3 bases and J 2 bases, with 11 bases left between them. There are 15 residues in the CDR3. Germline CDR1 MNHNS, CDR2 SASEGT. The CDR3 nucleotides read TGTGCCAGCAGTGACCGGGGAGCAGGCAATCAGCCCCAGCATTTT. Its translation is CASSDRGAGNQPQHF.

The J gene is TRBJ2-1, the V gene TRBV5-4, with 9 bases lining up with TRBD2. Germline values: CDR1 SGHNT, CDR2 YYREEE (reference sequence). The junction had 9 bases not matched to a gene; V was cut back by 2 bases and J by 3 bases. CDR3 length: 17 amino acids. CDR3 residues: CASSLTRGGAYYNEQFF. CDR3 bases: TGTGCCAGCAGCTTAACACGCGGGGGGGCCTACTACAATGAGCAGTTCTTC.

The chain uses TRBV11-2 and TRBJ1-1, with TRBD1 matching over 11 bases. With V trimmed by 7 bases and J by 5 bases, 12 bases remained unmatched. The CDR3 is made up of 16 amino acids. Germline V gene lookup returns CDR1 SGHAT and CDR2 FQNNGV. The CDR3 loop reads CASILAGTGGSTEAFF. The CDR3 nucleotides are TGTGCCAGCATTCTAGCCGGGACAGGGGGATCAACTGAAGCTTTCTTT. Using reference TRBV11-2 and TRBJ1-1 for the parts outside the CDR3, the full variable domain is EAGVAQSPRYKIIEKRQSVAFWCNPISGHATLYWYQQILGQGPKLLIQFQNNGVVDDSQLPKDRFSAERLKGVDSTLKIQPAKLEDSAVYLCASILAGTGGSTEAFFGQGTRLTVV.

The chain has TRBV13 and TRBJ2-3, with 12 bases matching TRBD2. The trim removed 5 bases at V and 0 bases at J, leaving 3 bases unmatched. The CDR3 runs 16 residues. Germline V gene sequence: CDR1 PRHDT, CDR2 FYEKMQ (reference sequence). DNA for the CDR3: TGTGCCAGCAGCCGGACTAGCGGGGCCAGCACAGATACGCAGTATTTT. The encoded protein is CASSRTSGASTDTQYF. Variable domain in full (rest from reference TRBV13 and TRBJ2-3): AAGVIQSPRHLIKEKRETATLKCYPIPRHDTVYWYQQGPGQDPQFLISFYEKMQSDKGSIPDRFSAQQFSDYHSELNMSSLELGDSALYFCASSRTSGASTDTQYFGPGTRLTVL.

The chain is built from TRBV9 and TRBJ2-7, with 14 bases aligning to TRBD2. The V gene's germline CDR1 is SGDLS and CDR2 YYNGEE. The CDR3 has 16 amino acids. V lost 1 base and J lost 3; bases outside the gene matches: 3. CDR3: CASSVIGLAGGYEQYF. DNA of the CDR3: TGTGCCAGCAGCGTAATTGGACTAGCGGGAGGCTACGAGCAGTACTTC.

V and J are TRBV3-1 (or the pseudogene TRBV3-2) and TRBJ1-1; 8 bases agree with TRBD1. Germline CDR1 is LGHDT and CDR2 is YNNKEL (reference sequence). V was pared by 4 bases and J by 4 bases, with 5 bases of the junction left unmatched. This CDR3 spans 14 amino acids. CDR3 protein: CASSPDREVTEAFF. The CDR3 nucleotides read TGTGCCAGCAGCCCGGACAGGGAGGTCACTGAAGCTTTCTTT.

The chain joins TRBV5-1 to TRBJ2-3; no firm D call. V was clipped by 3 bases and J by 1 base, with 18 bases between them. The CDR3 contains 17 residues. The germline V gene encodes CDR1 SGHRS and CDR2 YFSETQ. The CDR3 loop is CASSWPSGSPGTDTQYF. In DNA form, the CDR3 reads TGCGCCAGCAGCTGGCCCTCGGGTTCCCCGGGCACAGATACGCAGTATTTT.

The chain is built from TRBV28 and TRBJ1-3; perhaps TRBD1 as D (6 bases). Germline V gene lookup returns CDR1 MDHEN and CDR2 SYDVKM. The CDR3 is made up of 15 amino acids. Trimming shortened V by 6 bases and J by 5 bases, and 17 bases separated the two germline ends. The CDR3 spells CASSPGTTLRNTIYF. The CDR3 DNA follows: TGTGCCAGCAGCCCTGGGACAACTCTGAGAAACACCATATATTTT. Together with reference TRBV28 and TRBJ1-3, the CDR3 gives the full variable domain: DVKVTQSSRYLVKRTGEKVFLECVQDMDHENMFWYRQDPGLGLRLIYFSYDVKMKEKGDIPEGYSVSREKKERFSLILESASTNQTSMYLCASSPGTTLRNTIYFGEGSWLTVV.

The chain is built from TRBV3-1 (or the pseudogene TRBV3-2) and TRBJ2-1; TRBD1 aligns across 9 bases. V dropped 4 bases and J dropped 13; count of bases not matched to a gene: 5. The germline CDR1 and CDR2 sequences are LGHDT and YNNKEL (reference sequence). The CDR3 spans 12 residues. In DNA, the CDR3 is TGTGCCAGCAGCCCAGGGGACAGGGTACAGTTCTTC. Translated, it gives CASSPGDRVQFF.

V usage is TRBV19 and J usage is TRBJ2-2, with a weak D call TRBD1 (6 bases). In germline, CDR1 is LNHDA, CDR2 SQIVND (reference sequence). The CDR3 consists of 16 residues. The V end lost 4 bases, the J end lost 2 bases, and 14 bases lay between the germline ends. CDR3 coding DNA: TGTGCCAGTAGTACCATAGACAGGCTTAACACCGGGGAGCTGTTTTTT. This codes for CASSTIDRLNTGELFF.

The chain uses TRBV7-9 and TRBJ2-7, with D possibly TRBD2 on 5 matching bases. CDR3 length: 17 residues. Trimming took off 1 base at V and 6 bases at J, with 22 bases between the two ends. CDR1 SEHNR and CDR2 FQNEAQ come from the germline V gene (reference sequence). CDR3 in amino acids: CASSLEVGWETVPEQYF. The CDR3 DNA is TGTGCCAGCAGCTTAGAGGTGGGGTGGGAGACCGTCCCCGAGCAGTACTTC.

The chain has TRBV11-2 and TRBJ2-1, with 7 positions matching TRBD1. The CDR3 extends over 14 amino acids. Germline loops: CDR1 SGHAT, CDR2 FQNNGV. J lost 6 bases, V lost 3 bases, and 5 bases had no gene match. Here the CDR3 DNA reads TGTGCCAGCAGCTTTGACAGGGTTGGCAATGAGCAGTTCTTC. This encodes CASSFDRVGNEQFF.

The CDR3 is CASRPGLAGNTIYF. In DNA, the CDR3 is TGTGCCAGCAGGCCAGGACTAGCTGGAAACACCATATATTTT. This chain joins TRBV3-1 (or the pseudogene TRBV3-2) and TRBJ1-3; no definite D call. V was pared by 6 bases and J by 2 bases, with 11 bases between. Germline V CDR1 and CDR2: LGHDT, YNNKEL (reference sequence). There are 14 residues in the CDR3.

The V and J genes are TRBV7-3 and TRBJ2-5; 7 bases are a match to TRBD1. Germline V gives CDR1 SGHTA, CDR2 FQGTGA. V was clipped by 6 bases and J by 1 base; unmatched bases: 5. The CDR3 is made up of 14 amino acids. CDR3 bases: TGTGCCAGCAGTATACAGGGGTCCCAAGAGACCCAGTACTTC. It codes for CASSIQGSQETQYF.

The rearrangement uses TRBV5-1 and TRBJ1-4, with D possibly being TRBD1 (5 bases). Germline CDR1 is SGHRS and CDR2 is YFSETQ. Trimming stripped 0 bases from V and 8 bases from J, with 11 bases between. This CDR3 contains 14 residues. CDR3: CASSLGGAGEKLFF. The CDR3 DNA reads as TGCGCCAGCAGCTTGGGTGGGGCAGGAGAAAAACTGTTTTTT.

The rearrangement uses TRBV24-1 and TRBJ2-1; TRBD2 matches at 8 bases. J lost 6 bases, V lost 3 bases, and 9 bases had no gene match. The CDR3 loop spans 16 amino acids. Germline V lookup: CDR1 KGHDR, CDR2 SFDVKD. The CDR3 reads CATSDGGSGRFNEQFF. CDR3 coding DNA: TGTGCCACCAGTGATGGGGGAAGCGGGAGATTCAATGAGCAGTTCTTC.

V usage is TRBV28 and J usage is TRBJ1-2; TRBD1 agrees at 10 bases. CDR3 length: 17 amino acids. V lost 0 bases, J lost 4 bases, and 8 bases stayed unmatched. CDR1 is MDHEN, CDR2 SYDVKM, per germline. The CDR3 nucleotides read TGTGCCAGCAGTTTATGGGACAGGGGGATTTCTAGCTATGGCTACACCTTC. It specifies CASSLWDRGISSYGYTF.

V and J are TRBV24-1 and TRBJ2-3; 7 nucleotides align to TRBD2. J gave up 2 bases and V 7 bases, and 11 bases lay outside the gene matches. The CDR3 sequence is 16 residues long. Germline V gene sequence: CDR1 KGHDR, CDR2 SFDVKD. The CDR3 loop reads CATSEGRGFYTDTQYF. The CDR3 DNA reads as TGTGCCACCAGCGAGGGGAGGGGTTTTTACACAGATACGCAGTATTTT.

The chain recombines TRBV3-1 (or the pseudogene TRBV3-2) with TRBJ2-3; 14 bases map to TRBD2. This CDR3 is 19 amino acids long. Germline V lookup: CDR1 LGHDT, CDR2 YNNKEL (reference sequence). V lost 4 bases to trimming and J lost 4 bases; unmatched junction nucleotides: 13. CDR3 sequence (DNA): TGTGCCAGCAGCCTCAGGTCAGCCCGGACTAGCGGGAGGTCAGATACGCAGTATTTT. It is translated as CASSLRSARTSGRSDTQYF.

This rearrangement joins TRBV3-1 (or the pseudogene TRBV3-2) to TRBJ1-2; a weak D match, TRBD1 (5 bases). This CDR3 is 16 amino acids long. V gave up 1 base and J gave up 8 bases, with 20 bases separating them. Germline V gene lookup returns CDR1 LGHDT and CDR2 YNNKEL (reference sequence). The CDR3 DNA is TGTGCCAGCAGCCAAGGGTTAGCAGGGCGGTACGGGGGCTACACCTTC. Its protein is CASSQGLAGRYGGYTF.